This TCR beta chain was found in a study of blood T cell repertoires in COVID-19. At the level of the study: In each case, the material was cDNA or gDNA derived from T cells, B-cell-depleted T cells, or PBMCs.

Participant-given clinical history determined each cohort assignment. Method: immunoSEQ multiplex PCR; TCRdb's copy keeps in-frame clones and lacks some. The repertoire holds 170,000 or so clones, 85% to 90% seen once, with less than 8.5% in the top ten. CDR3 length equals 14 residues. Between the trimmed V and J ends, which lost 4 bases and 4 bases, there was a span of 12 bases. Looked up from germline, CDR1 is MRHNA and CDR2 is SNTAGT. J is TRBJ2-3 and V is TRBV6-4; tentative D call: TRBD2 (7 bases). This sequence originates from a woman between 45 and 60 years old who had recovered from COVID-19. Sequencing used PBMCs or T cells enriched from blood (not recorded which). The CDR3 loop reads CASSGRGAPDTQYF. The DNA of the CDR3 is TGTGCCAGCAGTGGTCGGGGGGCCCCAGATACGCAGTATTTT.